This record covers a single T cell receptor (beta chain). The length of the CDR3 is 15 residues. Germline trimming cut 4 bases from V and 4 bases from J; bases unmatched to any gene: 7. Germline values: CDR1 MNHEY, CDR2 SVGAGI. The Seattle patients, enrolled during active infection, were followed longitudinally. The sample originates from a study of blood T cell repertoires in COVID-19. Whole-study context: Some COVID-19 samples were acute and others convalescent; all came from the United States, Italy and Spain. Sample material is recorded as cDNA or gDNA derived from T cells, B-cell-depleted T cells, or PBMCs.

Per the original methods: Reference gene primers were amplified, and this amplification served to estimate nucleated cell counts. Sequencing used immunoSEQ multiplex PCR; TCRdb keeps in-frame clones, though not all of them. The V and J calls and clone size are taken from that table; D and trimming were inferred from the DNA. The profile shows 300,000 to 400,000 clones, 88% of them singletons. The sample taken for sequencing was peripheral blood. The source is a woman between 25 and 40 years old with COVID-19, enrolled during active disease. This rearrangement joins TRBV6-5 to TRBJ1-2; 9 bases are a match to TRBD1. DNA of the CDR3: TGTGCCAGCAGTTTGACAGGGGGGGAGAGCTATGGCTACACCTTC. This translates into CASSLTGGESYGYTF.